These 19 T cell receptor beta chains came from one sample sequenced in a study of OX40 agonist ivuxolimab in advanced cancers. TCRdb's copy holds only in-frame clones and misses some; the assay was immunoSEQ multiplex PCR. The profile shows more than 50,000 clones, 70% to 80% of them singletons. The sample consisted of CD4+ or CD8+ T cells sorted from blood, taken in a trial of the OX40 agonist ivuxolimab. The receptor source for this set is an adult with an advanced solid tumor such as melanoma, head and neck, liver or kidney cancer.

The rearrangement uses TRBV9 and TRBJ2-1; TRBD2 matches 11 bases. The CDR3 covers 15 residues. V lost 5 bases to trimming and J lost 9 bases; unmatched junction nucleotides: 10. Per the germline V gene, CDR1 is SGDLS and CDR2 is YYNGEE. The chain's CDR3 is CASSWGTSGDGEQFF. Here the CDR3 DNA reads TGTGCCAGCAGTTGGGGGACTAGCGGAGATGGTGAGCAGTTCTTC.

V gene TRBV25-1 combines with J gene TRBJ2-7, with TRBD1 matching over 9 bases. The V gene end was trimmed by 9 bases and the J gene end by 5 bases; junction bases not matched to a gene: 8. The CDR3 length is 13 residues. The germline CDR1 and CDR2 sequences are MGHDK and SYGVNS. The CDR3 DNA reads TGTGCCAGTAGTCTGGGACAGGGAAACGAGCAGTACTTC. This gives the protein CASSLGQGNEQYF.

The chain combines TRBV30 with TRBJ2-2; D might be TRBD1 (5 bases). V lost 2 bases to trimming and J lost 5 bases, with 24 bases between them. The CDR3 is 18 amino acids. CDR1 is GTSNPN and CDR2 is SVGIG in the germline V gene (reference sequence). The CDR3 DNA is TGTGCCTGGAGTATTCCCTCTTCTCGGCAGGGTCATACCGGGGAGCTGTTTTTT. Translation gives CAWSIPSSRQGHTGELFF. Together with reference TRBV30 and TRBJ2-2, the CDR3 gives the full variable domain: SQTIHQWPATLVQPVGSPLSLECTVEGTSNPNLYWYRQAAGRGLQLLFYSVGIGQISSEVPQNLSASRPQDRQFILSSKKLLLSDSGFYLCAWSIPSSRQGHTGELFFGEGSRLTVL.

This sequence joins TRBV7-5 and TRBJ1-2. TRBV7-5 is annotated as a pseudogene. The CDR3 is made up of 14 amino acids. The CDR3 loop reads CARSYPFPLDGYTF. The CDR3 region has the DNA TGTGCCAGAAGCTACCCGTTCCCCCTCGATGGCTACACCTTC.

The chain recombines TRBV5-1 with TRBJ2-1; D perhaps matches TRBD1 (6 bases). CDR1 is SGHRS and CDR2 is YFSETQ in the germline V gene. This CDR3 is built from 14 residues. Trimming took off 0 bases at V and 5 bases at J, with 9 bases between the two ends. The CDR3 nucleotides read TGCGCCAGCAGCTTGGGACAGGCCAACAATGAGCAGTTCTTC. This gives the protein CASSLGQANNEQFF.

The chain uses TRBV6-1 and TRBJ2-1; tentatively, D is TRBD1 or TRBD2 (5 bases each). Trimming cost V 6 bases and J 4 bases, with 16 bases left between them. CDR1 is MNHNS, CDR2 SASEGT, per germline. The CDR3 covers 15 residues. The CDR3 reads CASRYQGDSYNEQFF. CDR3 DNA: TGTGCCAGCAGGTATCAGGGAGATTCTTACAATGAGCAGTTCTTC.

The chain couples TRBV7-8 to TRBJ2-1, with 8 bases aligning to TRBD2. The V gene's germline CDR1 is SGHVS and CDR2 FQNEAQ. The V and J ends lost 5 bases and 7 bases, in that order; junction bases with no gene match: 16. This CDR3 has 17 amino acids. CDR3 bases: TGTGCCAGCAGCCCCCCCTGGGGAGCGGGAGTGGAAAATGAGCAGTTCTTC. Amino acid sequence: CASSPPWGAGVENEQFF.

V and J are TRBV5-1 and TRBJ2-7; 7 bases line up with TRBD1. The CDR3 sequence is 12 residues long. Trimming at V came to 4 bases and at J to 6 bases, leaving 4 bases not matched to a gene. Per germline, CDR1 SGHRS and CDR2 YFSETQ. CDR3 protein: CASSHRQGEQYF. The CDR3 DNA reads TGCGCCAGCAGCCACCGACAGGGCGAGCAGTACTTC.

The table lists this clone with a few counts. The chain has TRBV28 and TRBJ2-7, with 7 bases that match TRBD1. Germline values: CDR1 MDHEN, CDR2 SYDVKM. The CDR3 covers 16 residues. Trimming removed 5 bases from V and 0 bases from J; junction bases left unmatched: 10. For the CDR3, the DNA is TGTGCCAGCAGTCCGTCGGGACAGAGGAGCTCCTACGAGCAGTACTTC. Translating gives CASSPSGQRSSYEQYF.

This chain links TRBV5-5 with TRBJ2-5; TRBD2 matches 12 bases. The CDR3 extends over 18 amino acids. CDR1 and CDR2 (germline): SGHKS, YYEKEE (reference sequence). The V and J ends lost 0 bases and 4 bases, in that order; junction bases with no gene match: 10. CDR3 DNA sequence: TGTGCCAGCAGCTTGGCCGGCCTAGCGGGGGGGCGGAGAGAGACCCAGTACTTC. Residues: CASSLAGLAGGRRETQYF.

In DNA, the CDR3 is TGTGCCAGCAGCTCTTCACGTCGGCCCCTCCACTTT. This encodes CASSSSRRPLHF. The rearrangement links TRBV6-6 to TRBJ1-6; unclear D gene. Trimming shortened V by 6 bases and J by 13 bases, and 13 bases separated the two germline ends. The CDR3 runs to 12 residues. Germline lookup yields CDR1 MNHNY and CDR2 SVGAGI (reference sequence).

The V call is TRBV5-6, the J call TRBJ2-1, with 9 bases aligning to TRBD2. Trimming removed 2 bases from V and 6 bases from J; junction bases left unmatched: 3. This CDR3 contains 14 residues. Per the germline V gene, CDR1 is SGHDT and CDR2 is YYEEEE. The CDR3 spells CASSFVSGGNEQFF. The DNA for the CDR3 is TGTGCCAGCAGCTTCGTTAGCGGGGGCAATGAGCAGTTCTTC. The whole variable domain, remainder taken from reference TRBV5-6 and TRBJ2-1, is DAGVTQSPTHLIKTRGQQVTLRCSPKSGHDTVSWYQQALGQGPQFIFQYYEEEERQRGNFPDRFSGHQFPNYSSELNVNALLLGDSALYLCASSFVSGGNEQFFGPGTRLTVL.

This rearrangement joins TRBV5-1 to TRBJ2-3; D may be TRBD2 (6 bases). The CDR3 has 14 amino acids. The ends were cut back, 4 bases at V and 1 base at J, with 10 bases in the middle. Germline CDR1 and CDR2: SGHRS and YFSETQ. The CDR3 region is CASSPPGGTDTQYF. DNA of the CDR3: TGCGCCAGCAGCCCACCGGGGGGCACAGATACGCAGTATTTT. Complete variable domain (other parts from reference TRBV5-1 and TRBJ2-3): KAGVTQTPRYLIKTRGQQVTLSCSPISGHRSVSWYQQTPGQGLQFLFEYFSETQRNKGNFPGRFSGRQFSNSRSEMNVSTLELGDSALYLCASSPPGGTDTQYFGPGTRLTVL.

The genes are TRBV23-1 and TRBJ2-7; no clear D gene. TRBV23-1 counts as an open reading frame of uncertain function. Trimming took off 0 bases at V and 6 bases at J, with 9 bases between the two ends. This CDR3 region has 13 residues. CDR3 in amino acids: CASSQSLGTEQYF. The CDR3 coding sequence is TGCGCCAGCAGTCAATCCTTGGGCACCGAGCAGTACTTC.

The CDR3 spells CASSLALDSSGANVLTF. The CDR3 DNA follows: TGTGCCAGCAGCTTAGCGCTGGACAGCTCTGGGGCCAACGTCCTGACTTTC. The V gene is TRBV7-8, the J gene TRBJ2-6; D might be TRBD1 (6 bases). This CDR3 has 17 amino acids. Germline CDR1 reads SGHVS; CDR2 reads FQNEAQ. Trimming removed 0 bases at V and 0 bases at J, with 9 bases between.

The rearrangement uses TRBV7-9 and TRBJ1-4; D is ambiguous. Germline V gene sequence: CDR1 SEHNR, CDR2 FQNEAQ (reference sequence). V was pared by 3 bases and J by 5 bases, with 10 bases between. This CDR3 contains 14 residues. In DNA, the CDR3 is TGTGCCAGCAGCTTCGGCCAAAACAATGAAAAACTGTTTTTT. It codes for CASSFGQNNEKLFF.

The chain employs TRBV18 and TRBJ2-3; no clear D gene. Trimming removed 3 bases from V and 6 bases from J, with 7 bases in between. The germline V gene has CDR1 KGHSH and CDR2 LQKENI. CDR3 length: 12 residues. The CDR3 bases are TGTGCCAGCTCACCGCTTGGGGATACGCAGTATTTT. The encoded protein is CASSPLGDTQYF.

The chain employs TRBV21-1 and TRBJ1-3; the table gives TRBD1 as D, unverified against the DNA. TRBV21-1 is classified as a pseudogene. CDR3 length equals 16 residues. The CDR3 sequence: CASSKEGQGRGNTIYF. The CDR3 region has the DNA TGTGCCAGCAGCAAAGAGGGACAGGGGCGCGGAAACACCATATATTTT.

As for this clone: The sample has other DNA sequences that encode this CDR3 too. The chain uses TRBV5-1 and TRBJ2-5; 8 positions match TRBD2. Trimming took 0 bases from V and 2 from J; bases not matched to a gene: 6. CDR3 size: 16 residues. The germline gives CDR1 SGHRS, CDR2 YFSETQ. The CDR3 loop reads CASSLAVTSGQETQYF. The CDR3 nucleotides read TGCGCCAGCAGCTTGGCCGTTACTAGCGGTCAAGAGACCCAGTACTTC.